A selection of T cell receptor beta chains follows, all from one sample in a study of blood T cell repertoires in COVID-19. Produced via immunoSEQ multiplex PCR; TCRdb's table is partial and in-frame only. The sample carries 150,000 to 200,000 clones, roughly four fifths recorded once. Input material: peripheral blood. Receptor source: a woman older than 75 with acute or convalescent COVID-19. The CDR3 runs from the conserved cysteine through the conserved F or W. D genes are given only for firm matches. Expanded clones are given a class, and other clones once, few, many or no size at all.

j_call: TRBJ1-2; clone_size: .; v_call: TRBV28; d_call: .; cdr3_nt: TGTGCCAGCAGTCAGGGTTCTCACGGGGGCTACACCTTC; cdr3_aa: CASSQGSHGGYTF
j_call: TRBJ1-3; clone_size: .; v_call: TRBV7-9; d_call: .; cdr3_nt: TGTGCCAGCAGCTTCTTTGGGGCGAGCTCTGGAAACACCATATATTTT; cdr3_aa: CASSFFGASSGNTIYF
j_call: TRBJ1-1; clone_size: .; v_call: TRBV18; d_call: TRBD1; cdr3_nt: TGTGCCAGCTCACCCCTAACAGGGGTCTACGCACTAGCTTTCTTT; cdr3_aa: CASSPLTGVYALAFF
j_call: TRBJ1-1; clone_size: .; v_call: TRBV5-6; d_call: TRBD1; cdr3_nt: TGTGCCAGCAGCTTCGGACAGGGGGGGACTGAAGCTTTCTTT; cdr3_aa: CASSFGQGGTEAFF
j_call: TRBJ1-1; clone_size: .; v_call: TRBV6-2/TRBV6-3; d_call: .; cdr3_nt: TGTGCCAGCAGTTACGGGTTGGACTCGACCATGAACACTGAAGCTTTCTTT; cdr3_aa: CASSYGLDSTMNTEAFF
j_call: TRBJ2-1; clone_size: .; v_call: TRBV21-1; d_call: .; cdr3_nt: TGTGCCAGCAGCAATGCGGGACCAAGCTCCTACAATGAGCAGTTCTTC; cdr3_aa: CASSNAGPSSYNEQFF
j_call: TRBJ2-7; clone_size: .; v_call: TRBV7-3; d_call: TRBD2; cdr3_nt: TGTGCCAGCAGCTTACTTTGGACTAGCGTGTCCTACGAGCAGTACTTC; cdr3_aa: CASSLLWTSVSYEQYF
j_call: TRBJ2-1; clone_size: .; v_call: TRBV4-2; d_call: TRBD2; cdr3_nt: TGTGCCAGCAGCCAGCTAGCGGGGAGCTCCTACAATGAGCAGTTCTTC; cdr3_aa: CASSQLAGSSYNEQFF
j_call: TRBJ2-6; clone_size: .; v_call: TRBV5-1; d_call: .; cdr3_nt: TGCGCCAGCAGCTCGGGGGACTCTGGGGCCAACGTCCTGACTTTC; cdr3_aa: CASSSGDSGANVLTF
j_call: TRBJ2-5; clone_size: .; v_call: TRBV5-6; d_call: TRBD2; cdr3_nt: TGTGCCAGCAGCTTGGCCACTAGCGGGAGATCAGAGACCCAGTACTTC; cdr3_aa: CASSLATSGRSETQYF
j_call: TRBJ2-5; clone_size: .; v_call: TRBV5-1; d_call: TRBD2; cdr3_nt: TGCGCCAGCAGCTTGGGTATAGCGGGCCAAGAGACCCAGTACTTC; cdr3_aa: CASSLGIAGQETQYF
j_call: TRBJ2-5; clone_size: .; v_call: TRBV12-3/TRBV12-4; d_call: .; cdr3_nt: TGTGCCAGCAGTTCAATAAACAGAAAGACCCAGTACTTC; cdr3_aa: CASSSINRKTQYF
j_call: TRBJ1-5; clone_size: once; v_call: TRBV5-1; d_call: TRBD1; cdr3_nt: TGCGCCAGCAGCACTGGGACAGGGGGCAATCAGCCCCAGCATTTT; cdr3_aa: CASSTGTGGNQPQHF
j_call: TRBJ2-3; clone_size: .; v_call: TRBV7-5; d_call: .; cdr3_nt: TGTGCCAGAAGCTTAGGCGGGAGCCTCACAGATACGCAGTATTTT; cdr3_aa: CARSLGGSLTDTQYF
j_call: TRBJ2-2; clone_size: few; v_call: TRBV9; d_call: TRBD2; cdr3_nt: TGTGCCAGCAGCGCTAGCGGGGGGATCACCGGGGAGCTGTTTTTT; cdr3_aa: CASSASGGITGELFF
j_call: TRBJ2-1; clone_size: .; v_call: TRBV5-1; d_call: TRBD2; cdr3_nt: TGCGCCAGCAGCCTGGGGACTAGCGGTACCAATGAGCAGTTCTTC; cdr3_aa: CASSLGTSGTNEQFF
j_call: TRBJ1-1; clone_size: .; v_call: TRBV29-1; d_call: TRBD1; cdr3_nt: TGCAGCGGCCGGACAGGCATAGGGAAAGAGGCTTTCTTT; cdr3_aa: CSGRTGIGKEAFF
j_call: TRBJ2-1; clone_size: .; v_call: TRBV6-5; d_call: .; cdr3_nt: TGTGCCAGCAGACCCAGGGCCGTCAATGAGCAGTTCTTC; cdr3_aa: CASRPRAVNEQFF
j_call: TRBJ1-5; clone_size: .; v_call: TRBV6-6; d_call: TRBD1; cdr3_nt: TGTGCCAGCAGGGGGACAGGGGGCAGCCAGCCCCAGCATTTT; cdr3_aa: CASRGTGGSQPQHF
j_call: TRBJ2-7; clone_size: .; v_call: TRBV27; d_call: .; cdr3_nt: TGTGCCAGCAGTTTAACTGCGGGCCCTTCCTACGAGCAGTACTTC; cdr3_aa: CASSLTAGPSYEQYF
j_call: TRBJ1-2; clone_size: .; v_call: TRBV15; d_call: .; cdr3_nt: TGTGCCACCAGCAGAGCCAGCGGGACTTATGGCTACACCTTC; cdr3_aa: CATSRASGTYGYTF
j_call: TRBJ2-6; clone_size: .; v_call: TRBV6-4; d_call: TRBD1; cdr3_nt: TGTGCCAGCAGTGACGGACAGGGCCACCCTGGGGCCAACGTCCTGACTTTC; cdr3_aa: CASSDGQGHPGANVLTF
j_call: TRBJ2-7; clone_size: .; v_call: TRBV4-1; d_call: .; cdr3_nt: TGCGCCAGCAGCCACTTTGGGGGGAGCGCTTACGAGCAGTACTTC; cdr3_aa: CASSHFGGSAYEQYF
j_call: TRBJ1-2; clone_size: few; v_call: TRBV4-2; d_call: TRBD1; cdr3_nt: TGTGCCAGCAGCCAAGTAGCCGGACAGGGGGCGAGGGGCTACACCTTC; cdr3_aa: CASSQVAGQGARGYTF
j_call: TRBJ1-1; clone_size: .; v_call: TRBV7-2; d_call: .; cdr3_nt: TGTGCCAGCAGCTTAGTTCAGGCGAACACTGAAGCTTTCTTT; cdr3_aa: CASSLVQANTEAFF
j_call: TRBJ1-3; clone_size: .; v_call: TRBV30; d_call: .; cdr3_nt: TGTGCCTGGAGTTATCTCGTGAGCTCTGGAAACACCATATATTTT; cdr3_aa: CAWSYLVSSGNTIYF
j_call: TRBJ1-6; clone_size: .; v_call: TRBV19; d_call: .; cdr3_nt: TGTGCCAGTAGTCAGGCGCGCGTTCGAGATAATTCACCCCTCCACTTT; cdr3_aa: CASSQARVRDNSPLHF
j_call: TRBJ2-3; clone_size: .; v_call: TRBV28; d_call: .; cdr3_nt: TGTGCCAGCAGTTTAGGGCAGAGCACAGATACGCAGTATTTT; cdr3_aa: CASSLGQSTDTQYF
j_call: TRBJ1-4; clone_size: .; v_call: TRBV7-2; d_call: .; cdr3_nt: TGTGCCAGCAGCTTAGGCAGGGTTAATGAAAAACTGTTTTTT; cdr3_aa: CASSLGRVNEKLFF
j_call: TRBJ2-3; clone_size: .; v_call: TRBV29-1; d_call: .; cdr3_nt: TGCAGCGTTGAGGGCATTAGCGGAGTGGGGACAGATACGCAGTATTTT; cdr3_aa: CSVEGISGVGTDTQYF
j_call: TRBJ1-2; clone_size: .; v_call: TRBV9; d_call: TRBD1; cdr3_nt: TGTGCCAGCAGCGTAGGGACAGGGGGGCAATATGGCTACACCTTC; cdr3_aa: CASSVGTGGQYGYTF
j_call: TRBJ2-7; clone_size: .; v_call: TRBV6-6; d_call: .; cdr3_nt: TGTGCCAGCAGTTACTCGGTCAGGGGCGAGTCCTACGAGCAGTACTTC; cdr3_aa: CASSYSVRGESYEQYF
j_call: TRBJ2-3; clone_size: .; v_call: TRBV4-3; d_call: TRBD2; cdr3_nt: TGCGCCAGCAGCCAACGAGGGACTAGCGGGGGGGCGGGCGATACGCAGTATTTT; cdr3_aa: CASSQRGTSGGAGDTQYF
j_call: TRBJ2-1; clone_size: .; v_call: TRBV5-6; d_call: TRBD2; cdr3_nt: TGTGCCAGCAGGGGAGGGAATCGTCTCAATGAGCAGTTCTTC; cdr3_aa: CASRGGNRLNEQFF
j_call: TRBJ1-6; clone_size: .; v_call: TRBV7-9; d_call: TRBD1; cdr3_nt: TGTGCCAGCAGCCTACATCGACAGGGCTGGCATTCACCCCTCCACTTT; cdr3_aa: CASSLHRQGWHSPLHF
j_call: TRBJ2-5; clone_size: .; v_call: TRBV15; d_call: .; cdr3_nt: TGTGCCACCAGCAGAGTCGGGAGACAAGAGACCCAGTACTTC; cdr3_aa: CATSRVGRQETQYF
j_call: TRBJ2-7; clone_size: .; v_call: TRBV12-3/TRBV12-4; d_call: .; cdr3_nt: TGTGCCAGCAAATGGAGTTATACCTACGAGCAGTACTTC; cdr3_aa: CASKWSYTYEQYF
j_call: TRBJ2-7; clone_size: .; v_call: TRBV28; d_call: .; cdr3_nt: TGTGCCAGCAGTTTATCAGGGTATGGCGAGCAGTACTTC; cdr3_aa: CASSLSGYGEQYF
j_call: TRBJ2-3; clone_size: once; v_call: TRBV6-2/TRBV6-3; d_call: TRBD2; cdr3_nt: TGTGCCAGCAGTTTGGCTAGCGGGGGCCCCCGCACAGATACGCAGTATTTT; cdr3_aa: CASSLASGGPRTDTQYF
j_call: TRBJ2-7; clone_size: once; v_call: TRBV19; d_call: TRBD2; cdr3_nt: TGTGCCAGCCGGAGCGGGGGGGGATACGAGCAGTACTTC; cdr3_aa: CASRSGGGYEQYF
j_call: TRBJ1-3; clone_size: once; v_call: TRBV19; d_call: TRBD1; cdr3_nt: TGTGCCAGTAAACCGGGACAGGGGCCGAACACCATATATTTT; cdr3_aa: CASKPGQGPNTIYF
j_call: TRBJ1-4; clone_size: .; v_call: TRBV5-8; d_call: TRBD1; cdr3_nt: TGTGCCAGCAGCTTGTTTCGGGACAGCGCTAATGAAAAACTGTTTTTT; cdr3_aa: CASSLFRDSANEKLFF
j_call: TRBJ1-6; clone_size: .; v_call: TRBV9; d_call: .; cdr3_nt: TGTGCCAGCTCAGGGGACTATAATTCACCCCTCCACTTT; cdr3_aa: CASSGDYNSPLHF
j_call: TRBJ2-7; clone_size: .; v_call: TRBV18; d_call: .; cdr3_nt: TGTGCCAGCTCACCCGGAACGGGGGGCGGGTCTTCCTACGAGCAGTACTTC; cdr3_aa: CASSPGTGGGSSYEQYF
j_call: TRBJ2-1; clone_size: few; v_call: TRBV20-1; d_call: TRBD2; cdr3_nt: TGCAGTGCTCGTGCGGGAGGGCCCATCAATGAGCAGTTCTTC; cdr3_aa: CSARAGGPINEQFF